This record covers a single T cell receptor beta chain. From germline, CDR1 is MNHNY and CDR2 SVGAGI (reference sequence). The CDR3 runs to 14 residues. V trimming: 5 bases; J trimming: 0 bases; junction bases outside the gene matches: 2. This table comes from immunoSEQ multiplex PCR, and its TCRdb copy is limited to in-frame clones, with some not included. The sample consists of around 30,000 clones, 65% to 80% of them appearing once. The data were obtained in a study of STAT5B mutations in CD4+ large granular lymphocyte leukemia. Sequenced material: CD4+ T cells from blood buffy coats. The receptor comes from a human donor in good health. V usage is TRBV6-6 and J usage is TRBJ2-3; 7 bases are a match to TRBD2. CDR3: CASSKGLSTDTQYF. The CDR3 DNA reads TGTGCCAGCAGTAAGGGACTAAGCACAGATACGCAGTATTTT.